This T cell receptor (beta chain) comes out of a study of T cell responses to AZD1222 COVID-19 vaccine. The ends were cut back, 6 bases at V and 1 base at J, with 12 bases in the middle. This CDR3 has 15 residues. The germline gives CDR1 LNHDA, CDR2 SQIVND (reference sequence). The assay was immunoSEQ multiplex PCR, and TCRdb's table has in-frame clones only and misses some. The sample has approximately 100,000 clones, approximately 90% seen once. The TCR sequence derives from an adult in good health. The rearrangement links TRBV19 to TRBJ2-2; the D gene is possibly TRBD2 (6 bases). The specimen was peripheral blood, collected on day 0 of AZD1222 vaccination. This chain's CDR3 is CASRPGRGNTGELFF. In DNA form, the CDR3 reads TGTGCCAGTAGGCCAGGGCGGGGGAACACCGGGGAGCTGTTTTTT.